The entry below gives a single T cell receptor beta chain sequence along with its context. Deletions cut 0 bases from V and 5 bases from J, with 19 bases between. The CDR3 sequence is 17 residues long. Germline CDR1 MNHNS, CDR2 SASEGT. The data were obtained in a study of blood T cell repertoires in COVID-19. Study as a whole: Sources were T cells, B-cell-depleted T cells, or PBMCs; the material itself was cDNA or gDNA.

Source study methods: Estimates of nucleated cell counts were drawn from the amplification of reference gene primers. Data came from immunoSEQ multiplex PCR; TCRdb stores just in-frame clones and leaves some out. D and trimming come from the DNA, and the V and J calls and clone size come from that table. The repertoire holds under 200,000 clones, with 87% as singletons. Sequencing was carried out using peripheral blood. This receptor was identified in a man aged 35-49 years with active or convalescent COVID-19. The chain carries TRBV6-1 and TRBJ2-5; possible D gene TRBD2, 6 bases. The CDR3 here is CASSEAPSAGRPETQYF. The CDR3 DNA reads as TGTGCCAGCAGTGAAGCGCCATCGGCAGGGAGGCCGGAGACCCAGTACTTC.